These 4 T cell receptor beta chains came from one sample sequenced in a study of blood T cell repertoires in COVID-19. The method was immunoSEQ multiplex PCR; TCRdb's version includes in-frame clones alone and lacks a portion of them. Of 150,000 to 200,000 clones detected, 94% appear once; the ten largest clones hold roughly 0.7%. Sequencing input: peripheral blood. These receptor sequences come from a man aged 30 to 45 with COVID-19, enrolled during active disease.

This chain joins TRBV6-5 and TRBJ2-5; D ambiguous. The germline V gene encodes CDR1 MNHEY and CDR2 SVGAGI. This CDR3 spans 14 amino acids. V was cut by 6 bases and J by 2 bases, with 13 bases left in between. This CDR3 reads CASSSLQVQETQYF. For the CDR3, the DNA is TGTGCCAGCAGCTCTCTCCAGGTTCAAGAGACCCAGTACTTC.

The V and J genes are TRBV2 and TRBJ2-5, with D possibly being TRBD2 (5 bases). The ends were cut back, 6 bases at V and 7 bases at J, with 21 bases in the middle. The CDR3 totals 15 residues. The germline V gene encodes CDR1 SNHLY and CDR2 FYNNEI. This CDR3 is CASRDLRTPLGTQYF. The CDR3 DNA follows: TGTGCCAGCAGGGACTTGCGGACCCCTCTTGGGACCCAGTACTTC.

This chain uses TRBV10-3 with TRBJ2-7; a weak D match, TRBD1 (6 bases). Germline V lookup: CDR1 ENHRY, CDR2 SYGVKD. The CDR3 extends over 15 amino acids. Trimming took off 0 bases at V and 2 bases at J, with 11 bases between the two ends. This CDR3 is CAISESQGRPYEQYF. In DNA, the CDR3 is TGTGCCATCAGTGAGTCGCAGGGGCGTCCCTACGAGCAGTACTTC.

The chain carries TRBV29-1 and TRBJ2-1, with TRBD2 matching 7 bases. The CDR3 loop spans 14 amino acids. Looked up from germline, CDR1 is SQVTM and CDR2 is ANQGSEA. The junction had 6 bases not matched to a gene; V was cut back by 7 bases and J by 0 bases. CDR3 sequence: CSASGTISYNEQFF. CDR3 nucleotides: TGCAGCGCCTCCGGGACTATCTCCTACAATGAGCAGTTCTTC.